Given below is one T cell receptor beta chain in context. Its target antigen remains unknown. Per-base qualities were not stored, and no clone one base away is much larger. The library was made by the immunoSEQ multiplex PCR assay. The multiplex PCR relied on a mix of 60 forward primers for TCR Vbeta segments and 13 reverse primers for TCR Jbeta segments. The CDR3 region of rearranged TCR beta genes was amplified from genomic DNA with a multiplex PCR assay. The amplified TCR beta libraries were sequenced on the Illumina HiSeq System as 87-base-pair reads. Per the authors' processing: A later analysis counted 75 million to 100 million unique TCR beta chains across the 640 or so repertoires, and 9 million to 14 million of these chains were shared by at least two donors. To remove PCR and sequencing errors, raw reads were error-corrected and collapsed into unique sequences using a nearest-neighbor algorithm that merged closely related sequences. Alignment of CDR3 sequences to IMGT reference sequences was used to assign V, D and J gene segments. Each retained sequence needed at least a six-nucleotide match to both a V gene segment and a J gene segment. Rearrangements were called productive when the CDR3 lacked stop codons and stayed in frame with V and J; all others were non-productive. Following IMGT convention, CDR3 was defined as the stretch from the second conserved V-encoded cysteine up to the conserved J-encoded phenylalanine. Sequences without an unambiguous match to a single V gene segment were excluded from the earlier analysis of about 600 of the donors. An earlier analysis of a few hundred of the donors called V segments functional above 56.7% productive rearrangements and segregating when the between-donor standard deviation exceeded 5%. A statistical classification framework was built to diagnose cytomegalovirus status from the catalog of TCR beta chain sequences. In a later analysis, V and J genes were assigned by comparing TCR nucleotide sequences against IMGT/GENE-DB human TR gene sequences. Using the TCRdist pipeline, a later analysis assigned CDR3 sequences along with most-parsimonious VDJ recombination scenarios. In a later analysis, each TCR beta chain was defined by its CDR3 amino acid sequence together with its V-gene family, and reads lacking a unique V-gene family were excluded. In a later analysis, around 650 highly shared, low-generation-probability nucleotide sequences were removed to address suspected cross-contamination and a sequencing artifact. A later analysis calculated a clonal expansion index for each public chain from normalized within-repertoire ranks of inferred template counts. Generation probabilities in a later analysis came from a VDJ recombination model fitted to out-of-frame rearrangements, and those results were checked against IGoR. Hypergeometric tests were used in a later analysis to score TCR-TCR, TCR-HLA and TCR-CMV co-occurrence, with a repertoire-size bias correction applied to the TCR pairs. To estimate false discovery rates, a later analysis permuted the HLA or CMV assignments 20 times. A later analysis grouped co-occurring TCRs with DBSCAN, adding TCRdist sequence similarity when clustering within HLA-allele-positive subsets. Repertoires with fewer than 30,000 or more than 120,000 public chains were left out of co-occurrence clustering, as were about five repertoires with anomalous nucleotide sharing. What TCRdb holds here is the immuneACCESS table cut down to in-frame rearrangements. Part of the clones is not present; checked against another copy, under half of the missing clones reflect an unresolved V gene, and the others are unexplained. The V and J calls and clone size were taken over from that table, and D and trimming were inferred from the DNA. This sample lists around 30,000 clones; about 86% were detected once. The top ten clones comprise around 2.5% of the sample.

The data originate from a study of cytomegalovirus exposure and HLA in healthy donors (dated by TCRdb to about 2017). Describing the broader study: According to an earlier analysis of a few hundred of the donors, about 179 million T cells yielded roughly 110 million unique TCR beta sequences and roughly 280 Gb of sequence data. An early release that covered around 590 HLA-typed donors contained approximately 300 gigabases of sequencing data and 80 million or so unique TCR sequences. The genetic ancestry cluster associated with self-reported Caucasian donors included 65% to 90% of the roughly 400 genotyped donors. The study was designed to test whether signatures of past pathogen exposure could be identified by cataloging public T cell receptors. Using immunosequencing, the study profiled T cell repertoires from 550 to 750 subjects and related those repertoires to cytomegalovirus serostatus. Besides the first cohort of roughly 660 subjects, a separate validation cohort made up of over 100 different subjects was used. The study combined high-throughput TCR immunosequencing, statistical association of individual TCRs with disease status, and machine learning to predict cytomegalovirus infection status. A later analysis re-examined previously published TCR beta repertoires from roughly 650 donors and added high-resolution HLA genotyping to investigate patterns of TCR occurrence. Rather than using new phenotypic data, the later analysis identified candidate immune exposures from TCR beta sequences and from how often those sequences occurred across donors. An earlier analysis of around 580 of the donors used high-throughput TCR beta sequencing to judge whether each TCR beta V gene segment behaved as functional or pseudogenic. Alongside the repertoire data, information on donor age, sex, ethnicity and CMV serostatus was compiled. A later genetic analysis took genome-wide SNP genotypes for about 55% of the 666 donors and used that subset as a discovery cohort. Every discovery cohort repertoire had been produced on one sequencing platform. Class I and class II HLA loci were covered by the typing at four-digit resolution. Typing coverage varied by locus: 629-630 donors for A, B, C, DRB1 and DQB1; approximately 560 for DQA1; more than 600 for DPA1; fewer than 480 for DPB1. About five DR-DQ haplotypes were handled as single units for association and clustering, since linkage in the cohort was strong. Across some 400 genotyped donors of the cohort, an average of approximately 240,000 unique TCR beta nucleotide sequences per donor were sequenced, and roughly a sixth of those sequences were non-productive. Overall study results and their limits: Because HLA typing was missing for some donors at each locus, association tests included only the typed subset. While some public TCRs were present in many individuals, most TCR sequences turned up only very rarely across donors. In a later analysis, HLA-associated TCR beta chains were found to be more clonally expanded and to have lower generation probabilities than equally common non-associated chains. In an earlier analysis of around 600 of the donors, most TCR beta V segments were observed in productive rearrangements about 87% or about 30% of the time, broadly matching IMGT annotations. In a later genetic analysis, fewer N-insertions in productive TCRs were reported among donors in an Asian-associated ancestry cluster than the 666-donor mean. Because counts were too low, roughly 17 rarely observed V segments, including chromosome 9 orphons, were left out of the earlier analysis of 587 of the donors. The presence/absence analyses assumed that sequencing depth was roughly uniform across donors, and that assumption may not be true. A total of 150 to 200 TCR beta chains were listed by the study as associated with cytomegalovirus. Some IMGT-functional V segments, including TRBV6-2 and TRBV6-3, could not be distinguished by the 87-base-pair reads and were therefore excluded. In a later analysis, around 17,000 TCR beta sequences were associated with specific HLA alleles at a false discovery rate of 0.05. A later genetic analysis associated a missense DCLRE1C variant with V-gene and J-gene trimming of TCR beta chains, and an independent cohort replicated the association. The authors suggested that the approach could potentially be generalized to other disease states and immunological phenotypes. According to a later analysis, TCR association rates differed among HLA loci, with DRB1 alleles showing the most associated TCRs and HLA-C alleles showing the fewest. Immune exposure information for the cohort was limited to CMV serostatus. Assigning TCR associations to individual alleles was difficult when HLA alleles, especially DR and DQ, strongly co-occurred. In a later analysis, several top co-occurrence clusters were reported to appear linked to parvovirus B19, influenza, CMV and Epstein-Barr virus. In vitro tests confirmed that a few of the cytomegalovirus-associated TCR beta chains recognize cytomegalovirus antigens. The sequencing pipeline was judged likely to have produced a cluster of highly shared sequence variants as a technical artifact. Linkage disequilibrium might explain the correlated functional status among segregating V segments, but an unknown experimental factor could not be ruled out. This cohort had only TCR beta chains sequenced, and the lack of alpha or paired-chain data limited which features could be detected. Cytomegalovirus status was reported to be diagnosed by the classifier with high specificity and sensitivity in both the original and validation cohorts. A further reported finding was that TCR beta sequences accurately predicted the HLA-A and HLA-B alleles for most subjects in the first cohort. In a later analysis, most CMV-associated TCR beta chains were found to appear HLA-restricted, with HLA associations seemingly driven largely by CMV exposure.

The cohort consisted of some 670 healthy bone marrow donors. All cohort members were sampled while nominally healthy, although unrecorded immune exposures were likely present. The donor was CMV seronegative and was included in the group of several hundred seronegative cohort members. A peripheral blood sample was provided by each donor, and peripheral blood mononuclear cells were used for TCR beta sequencing. Genomic DNA was extracted from the blood cell samples with the Qiagen DNeasy Blood Extraction Kit. The V end gives up 6 bases and the J end 4 bases, leaving 4 bases in the junction not matched to a gene. Sequences LNHDA (CDR1) and SQIVND (CDR2) are obtained from the germline V gene (reference sequence). The CDR3 runs 14 residues from the cysteine to the phenylalanine. The read is trimmed to its CDR3 DNA, 42 bases read in frame from base 1.

The sequence links TRBV19 to TRBJ2-3, and 10 junctional nucleotides match TRBD1. The source is a boy between 5 and 17 years old in good health and CMV-seronegative. Sequenced input: PBMCs. This receptor carries the CDR3 CASRGTGEADTQYF. The bases read TGTGCCAGTAGGGGGACAGGGGAGGCAGATACGCAGTATTTT.